Below, 28 T cell receptor beta chains from the same sample are listed, as sequenced in a study of cytomegalovirus exposure and HLA in healthy donors. Using immunoSEQ multiplex PCR, the repertoire was profiled, and TCRdb retains in-frame clones only, with some absent. The sample holds 66,000 or so clones, around 97% seen once. The sample consisted of PBMCs. The receptors were sampled from a woman in her late teens or twenties in good health and CMV-seropositive.

The chain has TRBV13 and TRBJ2-1; weak D call: TRBD2 (6 bases). Looked up from germline, CDR1 is PRHDT and CDR2 is FYEKMQ (reference sequence). CDR3 length equals 14 residues. V gave up 5 bases and J gave up 5 bases, with 13 bases separating them. In DNA form, the CDR3 reads TGTGCCAGCAGCCCGGGAGTAGCGGACAATGAGCAGTTCTTC. Encoded protein: CASSPGVADNEQFF.

The genes are TRBV6-1 and TRBJ1-4, with 7 bases lining up with TRBD1. Germline-derived CDR1 and CDR2 are MNHNS and SASEGT. This CDR3 contains 14 residues. V dropped 4 bases and J dropped 5; count of bases not matched to a gene: 4. The CDR3 here is CASSGTGENEKLFF. In nucleotides, the CDR3 is TGTGCCAGCAGTGGGACAGGCGAGAATGAAAAACTGTTTTTT.

As DNA, the CDR3 is TGTGCCAGCAGCGTAGGGGGCGGGAGATCCTACGAGCAGTACTTC. It encodes CASSVGGGRSYEQYF. This chain joins TRBV9 and TRBJ2-7, with 7 bases aligning to TRBD2. Trimming cost V 0 bases and J 1 base; bases outside gene matches: 4. The CDR3 has 15 amino acids. Germline-derived CDR1 and CDR2 are SGDLS and YYNGEE.

The chain has TRBV19 and TRBJ2-7; weak D call: TRBD1 (5 bases). The CDR3 covers 12 residues. Trimming stripped 5 bases from V and 3 bases from J, with 8 bases between. Germline values: CDR1 LNHDA, CDR2 SQIVND (reference sequence). This CDR3 reads CASSDSSYEQYF. CDR3 coding DNA: TGTGCCAGTAGTGACAGCAGCTACGAGCAGTACTTC.

This clone appeared once. The chain is built from TRBV9 and TRBJ2-1; 7 bases line up with TRBD2. CDR3 length: 15 residues. The germline V gene encodes CDR1 SGDLS and CDR2 YYNGEE. V lost 4 bases, J lost 4 bases, and 8 bases stayed unmatched. CDR3 DNA: TGTGCCAGCAGCACCGGGACTAACCTATACAATGAGCAGTTCTTC. It encodes CASSTGTNLYNEQFF.

The chain has TRBV19 and TRBJ2-4; a weak D match, TRBD1 (5 bases). The CDR3 is 17 residues long. V shed 7 bases and J shed 5 bases, with 24 bases lying between them. CDR1 is LNHDA, CDR2 SQIVND, per germline (reference sequence). This chain's CDR3 is CASKRGRVGKGENIQYF. The CDR3 DNA follows: TGTGCCAGTAAAAGGGGCAGGGTAGGAAAAGGGGAAAACATTCAGTACTTC.

CDR3: CASSQGIAGVIADTQYF. Here the CDR3 DNA reads TGCGCCAGCAGCCAAGGTATAGCGGGAGTCATAGCAGATACGCAGTATTTT. This chain uses TRBV4-1 with TRBJ2-3; 9 bases map to TRBD2. Germline V gene data show CDR1 as MGHRA and CDR2 as YSYEKL. J gave up 4 bases and V 1 base, and 9 bases lay outside the gene matches. The CDR3 runs to 17 residues.

This clone appeared a single time. The chain couples TRBV27 to TRBJ2-7, with 8 positions matching TRBD1. Germline V gene data show CDR1 as MNHEY and CDR2 as SMNVEV (reference sequence). V lost 5 bases and J lost 6; bases outside the gene matches: 15. The CDR3 is 16 residues long. CDR3 loop: CASSTYRTGKGGEQYF. CDR3 sequence (DNA): TGTGCCAGCAGTACCTACCGGACAGGGAAAGGCGGCGAGCAGTACTTC.

The chain uses TRBV30 and TRBJ2-2, with TRBD2 matching 10 bases. V dropped 7 bases and J dropped 5; count of bases not matched to a gene: 7. This CDR3 has 14 amino acids. Looked up from germline, CDR1 is GTSNPN and CDR2 is SVGIG (reference sequence). The CDR3 here is CASYSGRRTGELFF. The DNA for the CDR3 is TGTGCCTCTTATAGCGGGAGGAGGACCGGGGAGCTGTTTTTT.

The count of this clone is one. V and J are TRBV7-9 and TRBJ1-4; D uncertain. Germline loops: CDR1 SEHNR, CDR2 FQNEAQ (reference sequence). The CDR3 sequence is 14 residues long. V gave up 5 bases and J gave up 5 bases, with 12 bases separating them. Written as DNA, the CDR3 is TGTGCCAGCAGCCCCCCTTGGAGAAATGAAAAACTGTTTTTT. Amino acids: CASSPPWRNEKLFF.

The chain is built from TRBV5-6 and TRBJ1-2; the match to TRBD1 covers 8 bases. The CDR3 is 16 residues long. Germline V gene lookup returns CDR1 SGHDT and CDR2 YYEEEE. V dropped 4 bases and J dropped 6; count of bases not matched to a gene: 14. This chain's CDR3 is CASSPLLRQGRDGYTF. DNA of the CDR3: TGTGCCAGCAGCCCCTTACTTAGACAGGGGAGGGATGGCTACACCTTC.

The CDR3 protein is CASSHPGGLSSYEQYF. The CDR3, as DNA: TGTGCCAGCAGCCACCCCGGAGGGTTGAGCTCCTACGAGCAGTACTTC. The chain uses TRBV28 and TRBJ2-7; TRBD2 is a possible D gene (6 bases). Germline CDR1 is MDHEN and CDR2 is SYDVKM. The V end was cut by 6 bases, the J end by 0 bases, with 18 bases between. The CDR3 has 16 amino acids. Drawing the rest from reference TRBV28 and TRBJ2-7, the complete variable domain is DVKVTQSSRYLVKRTGEKVFLECVQDMDHENMFWYRQDPGLGLRLIYFSYDVKMKEKGDIPEGYSVSREKKERFSLILESASTNQTSMYLCASSHPGGLSSYEQYFGPGTRLTVT.

The chain combines TRBV9 with TRBJ1-3; a weak D match, TRBD1 (5 bases). CDR1 SGDLS and CDR2 YYNGEE come from the germline V gene. Trimming stripped 0 bases from V and 0 bases from J, with 13 bases between. This CDR3 is 17 amino acids long. CDR3: CASSVVPAGLSGNTIYF. In nucleotides, the CDR3 is TGTGCCAGCAGCGTAGTCCCGGCAGGGCTCTCTGGAAACACCATATATTTT.

The chain couples TRBV27 to TRBJ2-7; 7 positions agree with TRBD2. Trimming removed 4 bases from V and 7 bases from J; junction bases left unmatched: 16. CDR1 MNHEY and CDR2 SMNVEV come from the germline V gene (reference sequence). The CDR3 extends over 16 amino acids. The CDR3 loop reads CASSSDRAGVPGEQYF. CDR3 DNA: TGTGCCAGCAGTTCAGATCGGGCGGGAGTCCCAGGAGAGCAGTACTTC.

The chain is built from TRBV13 and TRBJ1-5; D unclear. The V gene's germline CDR1 is PRHDT and CDR2 FYEKMQ (reference sequence). Between the trimmed V and J ends, which lost 0 bases and 6 bases, there was a span of 3 bases. The CDR3 consists of 12 residues. The CDR3 DNA reads as TGTGCCAGCAGCTTAGGCTTTCAGCCCCAGCATTTT. Protein sequence: CASSLGFQPQHF. Complete variable domain (other parts from reference TRBV13 and TRBJ1-5): AAGVIQSPRHLIKEKRETATLKCYPIPRHDTVYWYQQGPGQDPQFLISFYEKMQSDKGSIPDRFSAQQFSDYHSELNMSSLELGDSALYFCASSLGFQPQHFGDGTRLSIL.

V gene TRBV2 combines with J gene TRBJ2-1; 7 nucleotides agree with TRBD2. There are 11 residues in the CDR3. Germline CDR1 SNHLY, CDR2 FYNNEI. V trimming: 5 bases; J trimming: 16 bases; junction bases outside the gene matches: 8. CDR3 residues: CASSLAVVDFF. The CDR3 DNA reads as TGTGCCAGCAGTCTAGCGGTGGTGGATTTCTTC.

This chain links TRBV28 with TRBJ2-7, with a tentative D call TRBD2 (6 bases). There are 14 residues in the CDR3. V was shortened by 6 bases and J by 4 bases, with 16 bases between the two germline ends. The germline V gene has CDR1 MDHEN and CDR2 SYDVKM. CDR3 coding DNA: TGTGCCAGCAGAACGGGACTGCAAGGATACGAGCAGTACTTC. It yields the protein CASRTGLQGYEQYF.

This clone has a single count. This chain uses TRBV7-2 with TRBJ2-2; 9 bases agree with TRBD2. Looked up from germline, CDR1 is SGHTA and CDR2 is FQGNSA. This CDR3 has 17 residues. V was clipped by 5 bases and J by 8 bases; unmatched bases: 15. The CDR3 reads CASSLRLGSGSIGELFF. The CDR3 DNA sequence: TGTGCCAGCAGCCTTAGGCTGGGTAGCGGGAGTATTGGGGAGCTGTTTTTT.

J is TRBJ1-1 and V is TRBV27; 12 bases map to TRBD1. With 4 bases clipped from V and 3 bases from J, the junction kept 6 bases outside the gene matches. There are 16 residues in the CDR3. Germline V lookup: CDR1 MNHEY, CDR2 SMNVEV (reference sequence). The CDR3, as DNA: TGTGCCAGCAGTTCCGGGACAGGGGGCCTTTACACTGAAGCTTTCTTT. It yields the protein CASSSGTGGLYTEAFF.

The rearrangement joins TRBV4-1 to TRBJ2-7, with D possibly TRBD1 on 6 matching bases. CDR3 length equals 16 residues. Germline CDR1 and CDR2: MGHRA and YSYEKL. Trimming took off 1 base at V and 4 bases at J, with 17 bases between the two ends. This CDR3 reads CASSQATGSYLYEQYF. CDR3 coding DNA: TGCGCCAGCAGCCAAGCCACAGGGTCCTACTTATACGAGCAGTACTTC.

In its sample, this clone was seen once. This chain joins TRBV29-1 and TRBJ2-2; 10 bases match TRBD1. The length of the CDR3 is 16 residues. Germline CDR1 reads SQVTM; CDR2 reads ANQGSEA. J lost 5 bases, V lost 4 bases, and 10 bases had no gene match. Here the CDR3 DNA reads TGCAGCGTTGTAGCCCCGGGACAGGGGTGGACCGGGGAGCTGTTTTTT. It translates to CSVVAPGQGWTGELFF.

This chain connects TRBV6-5 to TRBJ1-1, with D unclear. V gave up 5 bases and J gave up 4 bases, with 8 bases separating them. Germline values: CDR1 MNHEY, CDR2 SVGAGI. The CDR3 is made up of 12 amino acids. This CDR3 reads CASSPSGTEAFF. Written as DNA, the CDR3 is TGTGCCAGCAGTCCATCCGGCACTGAAGCTTTCTTT.

The chain has TRBV10-2 and TRBJ2-7; D may be TRBD2 (6 bases). Germline CDR1 WSHSY, CDR2 SAAADI. The CDR3 consists of 13 residues. The V end lost 5 bases, the J end lost 1 base, and 9 bases lay between the germline ends. The CDR3 is CASSLAFSYEQYF. Written as DNA, the CDR3 is TGCGCCAGCAGTCTAGCGTTTTCCTACGAGCAGTACTTC.

This clone was detected only once. This chain joins TRBV27 and TRBJ2-3; 11 bases line up with TRBD1. The germline V gene has CDR1 MNHEY and CDR2 SMNVEV (reference sequence). The CDR3 extends over 16 amino acids. V dropped 5 bases and J dropped 6; count of bases not matched to a gene: 10. CDR3 region: CASSRISGTGGDTQYF. In DNA, the CDR3 is TGTGCCAGCAGTCGGATCTCCGGGACAGGGGGGGATACGCAGTATTTT.

The rearrangement links TRBV28 to TRBJ2-1; D gene unclear. The V end was cut by 5 bases, the J end by 7 bases, with 9 bases between. Germline V gene data show CDR1 as MDHEN and CDR2 as SYDVKM. The CDR3 runs 12 residues. CDR3 bases: TGTGCCAGCAGTCAGGCCCTTAATGAGCAGTTCTTC. It codes for CASSQALNEQFF.

The genes are TRBV19 and TRBJ1-1, with D hard to call. This CDR3 has 13 amino acids. Trimming pared 4 bases from V and 4 bases from J, leaving 10 bases between. Germline CDR1 and CDR2: LNHDA and SQIVND (reference sequence). The CDR3 sequence is CASSSPVVTEAFF. DNA of the CDR3: TGTGCCAGTAGTAGCCCGGTGGTCACTGAAGCTTTCTTT.

The chain combines TRBV7-2 with TRBJ2-2, with 9 bases matching TRBD1. The CDR3 has 17 residues. The junction had 8 bases not matched to a gene; V was cut back by 5 bases and J by 1 base. The V gene's germline CDR1 is SGHTA and CDR2 FQGNSA. The CDR3 region is CASSLLGTGMNTGELFF. CDR3 coding DNA: TGTGCCAGCAGCCTATTAGGGACAGGGATGAACACCGGGGAGCTGTTTTTT.

The chain is built from TRBV27 and TRBJ2-1, with 8 positions matching TRBD1. The CDR3 sequence is 16 residues long. The germline CDR1 and CDR2 sequences are MNHEY and SMNVEV (reference sequence). The V gene end was trimmed by 4 bases and the J gene end by 3 bases; junction bases not matched to a gene: 8. The DNA for the CDR3 is TGTGCCAGCAGTTACGACAGGGGTTTGAGCTACAATGAGCAGTTCTTC. It is translated as CASSYDRGLSYNEQFF.